Sequencing of this T cell receptor beta chain was carried out in a study of blood T cell repertoires in COVID-19. Turning to the study itself: Specimens from acute and convalescent COVID-19 originated in the United States, Italy and Spain. PBMCs, B-cell-depleted T cells, or T cells provided the cDNA or gDNA that made up the material.

The CDR3 contains 13 residues. The V and J ends lost 5 bases and 5 bases respectively, with 12 bases between them. In germline, CDR1 is MDHEN, CDR2 SYDVKM. Libraries were prepared by immunoSEQ multiplex PCR; TCRdb keeps only in-frame clonotypes and omits some of them. The sample holds around 40,000 clones; around 87% are singletons and the top ten take nearly 4%. This clone was observed a few times. The chain combines TRBV28 with TRBJ1-1, with D maybe TRBD1 (6 bases). The clonotype was recovered from a man aged 35 to 55 with COVID-19, enrolled during active disease. The source material was peripheral blood. The CDR3 is CASSPQGETEAFF. For the CDR3, the DNA is TGTGCCAGCAGTCCACAGGGAGAGACTGAAGCTTTCTTT.